This T cell receptor (beta chain) emerged from a study of blood T cell repertoires in COVID-19. TCRdb keeps only in-frame clones here, not all; method: immunoSEQ multiplex PCR. The sample consists of 95,000 to 110,000 clones, roughly 84% of them appearing once. Germline assignment: CDR1 SGHDT and CDR2 YYEEEE. The V and J ends lost 3 bases and 4 bases, in that order; junction bases with no gene match: 5. This CDR3 spans 14 amino acids. This chain links TRBV5-6 with TRBJ1-1; TRBD1 aligns across 8 bases. The sample taken for sequencing was peripheral blood. This TCR derives from a human donor in a cohort sampled during active COVID-19. CDR3 sequence (DNA): TGTGCCAGCAGCTCAGGGGGCTGGGGCACTGAAGCTTTCTTT. Amino acid sequence: CASSSGGWGTEAFF.